Listed below are T cell receptor beta chains from one sample, sequenced in a study of blood T cells in healthy people across ages. TCRdb fed the 5' RACE reads into MiXCR, producing one record per CDR3 protein. The repertoire holds around 1,500,000 distinct CDR3 sequences, 40% to 50% seen once, with under 8% in the top ten. Sequencing was carried out using blood. All receptors derive from a young woman in good health. CDR3s include the opening cysteine and the closing phenylalanine or tryptophan. D genes are given only for firm matches. The size of a clone is reported for some rows only, either as once, few or many, or as a class for expanded clones.

d_call	clone_size	v_call	j_call	cdr3_aa	cdr3_nt
.	.	TRBV3-1	TRBJ1-1	CASSLTRAVNTEAFF	TGTGCCAGCAGCCTTACCCGCGCCGTGAACACTGAAGCTTTCTTT
TRBD2	.	TRBV2	TRBJ2-5	CASGTSGVQETQYF	TGTGCCAGCGGGACTAGCGGGGTCCAAGAGACCCAGTACTTC
TRBD2	few	TRBV12-3/TRBV12-4	TRBJ2-1	CASSLTLAGRVYEQFF	TGTGCCAGCAGTTTAACTTTGGCGGGGAGGGTCTATGAGCAGTTCTTC
TRBD2	.	TRBV27	TRBJ2-7	CASSSGTSPITGTYEQYF	TGTGCCAGCAGTTCGGGGACTAGCCCGATCACCGGGACGTACGAGCAGTACTTC
.	.	TRBV20-1	TRBJ1-5	CSAREPQGQPQHF	TGCAGTGCTAGGGAACCACAAGGGCAGCCCCAGCATTTT
.	once	TRBV12-3/TRBV12-4	TRBJ1-1	CASSSGGARVVAFF	TGTGCCAGCAGTTCCGGAGGGGCGCGCGTGGTAGCTTTCTTT
.	.	TRBV27	TRBJ2-5	CASSFWGDGETQYF	TGTGCCAGCAGTTTCTGGGGGGACGGAGAGACCCAGTACTTC
.	.	TRBV5-1	TRBJ1-6	CASSGERDSPLHF	TGCGCCAGCAGCGGTGAACGGGATTCACCCCTCCACTTT
TRBD2	.	TRBV6-1	TRBJ2-1	CASTMTSGVIEQFF	TGTGCCAGCACTATGACTAGCGGGGTAATTGAGCAGTTCTTC
.	.	TRBV9	TRBJ1-3	CASSAGAHGNTIYF	TGTGCCAGCAGCGCGGGGGCACATGGAAACACCATATATTTT
.	.	TRBV20-1	TRBJ2-3	CSARDLTTDTQYF	TGCAGTGCTAGAGATCTTACGACAGATACGCAGTATTTT
TRBD2	.	TRBV20-1	TRBJ2-5	CSANLAGGFQGTQYF	TGCAGTGCTAATCTAGCGGGGGGGTTCCAAGGGACCCAGTACTTC
.	few	TRBV9	TRBJ1-6	CASSPPEGGNSPLHF	TGTGCCAGCAGCCCCCCCGAAGGGGGTAACTCACCCCTCCACTTT
.	.	TRBV4-1	TRBJ2-2	CASSQEGVYTGELFF	TGCGCCAGCAGCCAAGAAGGCGTATACACCGGGGAGCTGTTTTTT
TRBD1	few	TRBV5-1	TRBJ2-1	CASSLFATGLREQFF	TGCGCCAGCAGCTTGTTCGCGACAGGGTTACGCGAGCAGTTCTTC
TRBD2	.	TRBV5-1	TRBJ2-7	CASSASGVHEQYF	TGCGCCAGCAGCGCAAGCGGGGTCCACGAGCAGTACTTC
TRBD1	few	TRBV7-8	TRBJ1-1	CASGLDRTEAFF	TGTGCCAGCGGATTGGACAGGACTGAAGCTTTCTTT
TRBD1	few	TRBV27	TRBJ1-2	CASSIRTGPNYGYTF	TGTGCCAGCAGTATCCGGACAGGGCCTAACTATGGCTACACCTTC
TRBD2	.	TRBV12-3/TRBV12-4	TRBJ2-2	CASSFVVAGGDTGELFF	TGTGCCAGCAGTTTTGTGGTAGCGGGAGGGGACACCGGGGAGCTGTTTTTT
.	.	TRBV18	TRBJ2-7	CASSPQRDLRGEQYF	TGTGCCAGCTCACCCCAACGGGACCTCCGGGGCGAGCAGTACTTC
TRBD2	once	TRBV20-1	TRBJ2-5	CSARAGGIQETQYF	TGCAGTGCTAGAGCGGGGGGGATCCAAGAGACCCAGTACTTC
TRBD1	few	TRBV11-2	TRBJ2-7	CASSGTASLYEQYF	TGTGCCAGCAGCGGGACAGCCTCACTCTACGAGCAGTACTTC
.	.	TRBV7-8	TRBJ1-3	CASSLMTVSGNTIYF	TGTGCCAGCAGCTTAATGACAGTCTCTGGAAACACCATATATTTT
.	.	TRBV12-3/TRBV12-4	TRBJ2-7	CASSLGGQPFDEQYF	TGTGCCAGCAGTTTGGGTGGCCAGCCATTCGACGAGCAGTACTTC
TRBD2	few	TRBV12-3/TRBV12-4	TRBJ2-3	CASSLGGEVDTQYF	TGTGCCAGCAGTTTGGGGGGGGAGGTCGATACGCAGTATTTT
.	.	TRBV5-1	TRBJ1-2	CASSQQGGEKNYGYTF	TGCGCCAGCAGCCAACAGGGAGGGGAAAAAAACTATGGCTACACCTTC
TRBD2	few	TRBV9	TRBJ2-1	CASSGPGLANNEQFF	TGTGCCAGCAGCGGACCGGGACTAGCGAACAATGAGCAGTTCTTC
.	once	TRBV7-6	TRBJ2-1	CASSSGESLREQFF	TGTGCCAGCAGCAGCGGTGAATCCCTGCGTGAGCAGTTCTTC
.	.	TRBV19	TRBJ2-3	CASRSGTWASTDTQYF	TGTGCCAGTAGGAGCGGAACGTGGGCAAGCACAGATACGCAGTATTTT
TRBD2	few	TRBV6-5	TRBJ2-7	CASSPLAGAAQYF	TGTGCCAGCAGTCCGCTGGCGGGAGCGGCGCAGTACTTC
.	few	TRBV27	TRBJ1-4	CATRDGTNEKLFF	TGTGCCACCAGGGACGGAACTAATGAAAAACTGTTTTTT
TRBD1	.	TRBV6-2/TRBV6-3	TRBJ2-6	CASRIPGQGSGANVLTF	TGTGCCAGCAGGATCCCGGGACAGGGGTCTGGGGCCAACGTCCTGACTTTC
.	.	TRBV4-1	TRBJ2-1	CASSYSGGGSSYNEQFF	TGCGCCAGCAGCTACTCCGGCGGCGGTAGCTCCTACAATGAGCAGTTCTTC
.	.	TRBV7-3	TRBJ2-1	CASSALRGVSYNEQFF	TGTGCCAGCAGCGCCCTTCGCGGGGTGTCCTACAATGAGCAGTTCTTC
.	once	TRBV20-1	TRBJ2-2	CSARESRGYTGELFF	TGCAGTGCTAGGGAAAGCAGGGGATACACCGGGGAGCTGTTTTTT
.	many	TRBV7-2	TRBJ2-7	CASSLVGTGTPSYEQYF	TGTGCCAGCAGCTTAGTAGGAACAGGGACCCCCTCCTACGAGCAGTACTTC
TRBD1	.	TRBV25-1	TRBJ2-1	CASSWTGSRNEQFF	TGTGCCAGCAGTTGGACAGGGAGTCGAAATGAGCAGTTCTTC